These 5 T cell receptor beta chains originate from one sample sequenced in a study of Graves' ophthalmopathy and Graves' hyperthyroidism. The authors amplified TCR beta CDR3 regions from RNA transcripts. An opening RT-PCR round employed HTBI primers and preceded a second-round multiplex PCR. TCRdb re-called the multiplex PCR reads through MiXCR, storing one row per CDR3 protein. The sample includes just over 600,000 distinct CDR3 sequences, 22% of them seen just once. The sample comprised peripheral blood. These receptor sequences come from a woman aged 18-29 years with stable Graves' hyperthyroidism. Some clones in this sample may be carry-over from other donors' samples.

The V and J genes are TRBV28 and TRBJ1-1; maybe TRBD1 (5 bases). Trimming took off 8 bases at V and 4 bases at J, with 17 bases between the two ends. CDR1 and CDR2 from the germline V gene are MDHEN and SYDVKM. The CDR3 loop spans 14 amino acids. CDR3: CASASLGRVTEAFF. The CDR3 coding sequence is TGTGCCAGCGCCTCCCTGGGCAGGGTCACTGAAGCTTTCTTT.

The CDR3 spells CASSGRLAGAGEQYF. The CDR3 nucleotides are TGTGCCAGTAGTGGGCGACTAGCGGGAGCTGGCGAGCAGTACTTC. The chain carries TRBV19 and TRBJ2-7; 12 nucleotides match TRBD2. The V and J ends lost 5 bases and 6 bases, in that order; junction bases with no gene match: 8. This CDR3 has 15 residues. Germline values: CDR1 LNHDA, CDR2 SQIVND (reference sequence).

This clonotype was detected ten times or more. This chain connects TRBV6-1 to TRBJ1-5; D perhaps matches TRBD1 (5 bases). This CDR3 has 15 amino acids. Trimming shortened V by 2 bases and J by 5 bases, and 13 bases separated the two germline ends. CDR1 MNHNS and CDR2 SASEGT come from the germline V gene. The CDR3, as DNA: TGTGCCAGCAGTGAACCGACAGAGCCTTATCAGCCCCAGCATTTT. Translation gives CASSEPTEPYQPQHF.

The sample holds a few counts of this clonotype. This sequence joins TRBV18 and TRBJ1-5, with D perhaps matching TRBD1 (6 bases). V lost 4 bases to trimming and J lost 5 bases, with 15 bases between them. CDR1 is KGHSH and CDR2 is LQKENI in the germline V gene. This CDR3 has 15 residues. The CDR3 sequence is CASSRGGANHQPQHF. Written as DNA, the CDR3 is TGTGCCAGCTCACGGGGGGGGGCGAATCATCAGCCCCAGCATTTT.

With regard to this clonotype: One end of the junction varies from germline; a read error may be responsible. The CDR3 spells CAISDPGTQYF. The CDR3, as DNA: TGTGCCATCAGTGACCCCGGGACCCAGTACTTC. The V gene is TRBV6-1, the J gene TRBJ2-5; no clear D. CDR1 is MNHNS and CDR2 is SASEGT in the germline V gene. The CDR3 covers 11 residues.